A single sample is the source of the 5 T cell receptor beta chains below, sequenced in a study of cytomegalovirus exposure and HLA in healthy donors. It was with 60 Vbeta and 13 Jbeta primers that the PCR ran. The repertoire was sequenced with immunoSEQ multiplex PCR; TCRdb's copy has only in-frame clones and lacks some. The top ten hold about 3.8% of the sample, which has hundreds of thousands of clones, more than 75% seen once. The sequencing sample was made of PBMCs. Source of these receptors: a male donor in good health and CMV-seronegative.

A word on this clone: An end of the junction does not agree with germline; a read error may underlie this. V is TRBV28 and J is TRBJ2-7; 7 bases line up with TRBD1. This CDR3 has 13 residues. Germline V gene data show CDR1 as MDHEN and CDR2 as SYDVKM. The CDR3 DNA reads TGTGCCAGCTTAATACAGGGGATCTACGAGCAGTGCTTC. It specifies CASLIQGIYEQCF.

This clone was picked up one time. The CDR3 DNA is TGTGCCAGCAGTTTCGGGGACAGGGTAATGAACACTGAAGCTTTCTTT. Amino acids: CASSFGDRVMNTEAFF. This chain uses TRBV27 with TRBJ1-1; TRBD1 aligns across 9 bases. Germline V gene sequence: CDR1 MNHEY, CDR2 SMNVEV (reference sequence). The V gene end was trimmed by 3 bases and the J gene end by 0 bases; junction bases not matched to a gene: 5. The CDR3 loop spans 16 amino acids.

This sequence joins TRBV7-4 and TRBJ2-7; maybe TRBD2 (6 bases). This CDR3 is built from 15 residues. The V gene lost 4 bases and the J gene lost 3 bases, with 16 bases spanning the gap. Per germline, CDR1 SGHVT and CDR2 SQSDAQ. The CDR3 DNA follows: TGTGCCAGCAGCTCGTGGGGCGGGGATTACTACGAGCAGTACTTC. Amino acid sequence: CASSSWGGDYYEQYF. The variable domain in full, completed from reference TRBV7-4 and TRBJ2-7, reads GAGVSQSPRYKVAKRGRDVALRCDSISGHVTLYWYRQTLGQGSEVLTYSQSDAQRDKSGRPSGRFSAERPERSVSTLKIQRTEQGDSAVYLCASSSWGGDYYEQYFGPGTRLTVT.

The chain has TRBV15 and TRBJ1-2; no firm D call. The V end was cut by 5 bases, the J end by 2 bases, with 6 bases between. The CDR3 consists of 12 residues. Germline V lookup: CDR1 LNHNV, CDR2 YYDKDF (reference sequence). Here the CDR3 DNA reads TGTGCCACCAGCCACCGGAACTATGGCTACACCTTC. The encoded protein is CATSHRNYGYTF.

The J gene is TRBJ2-7, the V gene TRBV5-5; 7 bases line up with TRBD1. Trimming removed 1 base from V and 3 bases from J; junction bases left unmatched: 7. This CDR3 spans 15 amino acids. Germline CDR1 SGHKS, CDR2 YYEKEE (reference sequence). Here the CDR3 DNA reads TGTGCCAGCAGCTTGTCGCAGGGGGATTTCTACGAGCAGTACTTC. As protein: CASSLSQGDFYEQYF.